The rows below give T cell receptor beta chains drawn from one sample of a study of CD8+ T cells in alopecia areata. The data were produced by immunoSEQ multiplex PCR, yet TCRdb's version contains in-frame clones alone and is incomplete. The sample holds about 180,000 clones, 40% to 65% seen once. This specimen was CD8+ T cells sorted from blood, taken around week 54, from a patient treated with tofacitinib. Receptors originate from a human donor with alopecia areata. The CDR3 runs from the conserved cysteine through the conserved F or W. A D gene is named only where the DNA matches it firmly. Clone size is stated in some rows and not others, as once, few, many or a class when expanded.

CASSPWTGPKSGPEAFF,TGTGCCAGCAGCCCATGGACAGGGCCGAAGTCAGGCCCTGAAGCTTTCTTT,17,TRBJ1-1,once,TRBD1,TRBV11-2
CASSLAHQGSQPQHF,TGTGCCAGCAGCTTAGCGCATCAGGGATCCCAGCCCCAGCATTTT,15,TRBJ1-5,once,NA,TRBV7-2
CASSPSRAGSAYEQYF,TGTGCCAGCAGCCCCTCCAGGGCAGGGTCGGCCTACGAGCAGTACTTC,16,TRBJ2-7,few,NA,TRBV7-9
CAWSQGGPQETQYF,TGTGCCTGGAGTCAGGGGGGCCCCCAAGAGACCCAGTACTTC,14,TRBJ2-5,NA,NA,TRBV30
CASSDQTGGNTEAFF,TGTGCCAGCAGCGACCAGACAGGGGGGAACACTGAAGCTTTCTTT,15,TRBJ1-1,NA,TRBD1,TRBV9
CASSSRTGSMNTEAFF,TGCGCCAGCAGCTCACGGACAGGGTCAATGAACACTGAAGCTTTCTTT,16,TRBJ1-1,NA,TRBD1,TRBV4-1
CASSWDGLNTEAFF,TGTGCCAGCTCCTGGGACGGGCTCAACACTGAAGCTTTCTTT,14,TRBJ1-1,NA,NA,TRBV6-1
CASSPVLGETQYF,TGTGCTAGCAGCCCGGTTCTTGGGGAGACCCAGTACTTC,13,TRBJ2-5,few,NA,TRBV7-7
CAGTGRPTEAFF,TGTGCCGGCACAGGCCGGCCCACTGAAGCTTTCTTT,12,TRBJ1-1,NA,NA,TRBV30
CASSLGRQTSYNEQFF,TGTGCCAGCAGCTTAGGCCGACAGACCTCCTACAATGAGCAGTTCTTC,16,TRBJ2-1,few,NA,TRBV13
CASSVGGDTEAFF,TGTGCCAGCAGCGTAGGAGGGGACACTGAAGCTTTCTTT,13,TRBJ1-1,few,NA,TRBV9
CSVAITYEQYF,TGCAGCGTTGCTATTACCTACGAGCAGTACTTC,11,TRBJ2-7,NA,NA,TRBV29-1
CASSPTVLNEKLFF,TGTGCCAGCAGTCCGACGGTCCTTAATGAAAAACTGTTTTTT,14,TRBJ1-4,NA,NA,TRBV27
CSVEDWGSGDVNTGELFF,TGCAGCGTTGAAGACTGGGGTTCGGGGGACGTGAACACCGGGGAGCTGTTTTTT,18,TRBJ2-2,NA,NA,TRBV29-1
CASSQALAGGPQFF,TGTGCCAGCAGCCAAGCTCTAGCGGGGGGGCCCCAGTTCTTC,14,TRBJ2-1,NA,TRBD2,TRBV14
CASSLGQGTNYGYTF,TGCGCCAGCAGCTTGGGACAGGGGACTAACTATGGCTACACCTTC,15,TRBJ1-2,NA,TRBD1,TRBV5-1
CASTGEPNTGELFF,TGTGCCAGCACCGGGGAGCCGAACACCGGGGAGCTGTTTTTT,14,TRBJ2-2,few,NA,TRBV9
CASSYGIDSYEQYF,TGTGCCAGCAGTTACGGAATTGACTCCTACGAGCAGTACTTC,14,TRBJ2-7,NA,NA,TRBV6-5
CASSDHRELQETQYF,TGTGCCAGCAGTGACCACAGGGAGCTACAAGAGACCCAGTACTTC,15,TRBJ2-5,NA,NA,TRBV25-1
CATRGGLETQYF,TGTGCCACGAGGGGGGGGCTGGAGACCCAGTACTTC,12,TRBJ2-5,NA,NA,TRBV6-5
CASSYGGQKETQYF,TGTGCCAGCAGTTATGGGGGACAGAAAGAGACCCAGTACTTC,14,TRBJ2-5,NA,TRBD1,TRBV6-5
CASSQDRDYEQYF,TGTGCCAGCAGCCAAGACCGCGACTACGAGCAGTACTTC,13,TRBJ2-7,NA,NA,TRBV4-2
CASSLLQGLAGELFF,TGTGCCAGCAGCTTACTTCAGGGGTTGGCCGGGGAGCTGTTTTTT,15,TRBJ2-2,few,NA,TRBV11-2
CASSQEVAHYEQYF,TGCGCCAGCAGCCAAGAGGTGGCCCACTACGAGCAGTACTTC,14,TRBJ2-7,few,NA,TRBV4-3
CASSQDKGSYNEQFF,TGCGCCAGCAGCCAAGATAAGGGCTCCTACAATGAGCAGTTCTTC,15,TRBJ2-1,NA,NA,TRBV4-1
CASGDRYSYEQYF,TGTGCCAGCGGCGACAGGTACTCCTACGAGCAGTACTTC,13,TRBJ2-7,once,NA,TRBV5-4
CASSLDRNYEQFF,TGTGCCAGCAGCTTAGACAGGAACTATGAGCAGTTCTTC,13,TRBJ2-1,few,NA,TRBV13
CSVETASNTEAFF,TGCAGCGTTGAAACAGCCTCGAACACTGAAGCTTTCTTT,13,TRBJ1-1,NA,NA,TRBV29-1
CASSLVSGTEETQYF,TGCGCCAGCAGCCTCGTTTCCGGAACTGAGGAGACCCAGTACTTC,15,TRBJ2-5,few,NA,TRBV4-3
CASSYEVAHVPINF,TGTGCCAGCAGTTACGAAGTTGCCCACGTTCCAATTAACTTC,14,TRBJ2-5,few,NA,TRBV6-6
CASSPPGLAGGAAQTQYF,TGTGCCAGCAGCCCCCCGGGACTAGCGGGGGGCGCGGCCCAGACCCAGTACTTC,18,TRBJ2-5,NA,TRBD2,TRBV7-8
CASSWEGTGELFF,TGTGCCAGCAGCTGGGAGGGGACCGGGGAGCTGTTTTTT,13,TRBJ2-2,NA,TRBD2,TRBV5-6
CAWSSTNSPLHF,TGTGCCTGGAGTAGTACTAATTCACCCCTCCACTTT,12,TRBJ1-6,NA,NA,TRBV30
CASSLNRETQYF,TGTGCCAGCAGCCTCAATAGGGAGACCCAGTACTTC,12,TRBJ2-5,NA,NA,TRBV6-5
CASSRQGWEQYF,TGTGCCAGCAGCCGGCAGGGATGGGAGCAGTACTTC,12,TRBJ2-7,few,NA,TRBV5-6
CAWSASDNTQYF,TGTGCCTGGAGTGCCTCCGATAATACGCAGTATTTT,12,TRBJ2-3,NA,NA,TRBV30
CASSESGQGSEDYGYTF,TGTGCCAGCAGTGAGTCGGGACAGGGGAGCGAAGACTATGGCTACACCTTC,17,TRBJ1-2,NA,TRBD1,TRBV25-1
CASSPRGYNEQFF,TGTGCCAGCAGCCCCCGTGGCTACAATGAGCAGTTCTTC,13,TRBJ2-1,few,NA,TRBV13
CASGGTQEGETQYF,TGTGCCAGCGGCGGGACACAGGAAGGAGAGACCCAGTACTTC,14,TRBJ2-5,NA,NA,TRBV5-6
CASSAPVGGPTGELFF,TGTGCCAGCAGTGCCCCAGTGGGGGGACCCACCGGGGAGCTGTTTTTT,16,TRBJ2-2,NA,NA,TRBV2
CAWSAGVNTEAFF,TGTGCCTGGAGTGCAGGGGTGAACACTGAAGCTTTCTTT,13,TRBJ1-1,NA,NA,TRBV30
CAWSVRQVFTDTQYF,TGTGCCTGGAGTGTACGACAGGTTTTTACAGATACGCAGTATTTT,15,TRBJ2-3,NA,NA,TRBV30
CASSLGGDTGELFF,TGTGCCAGCAGTTTAGGGGGCGATACCGGGGAGCTGTTTTTT,14,TRBJ2-2,few,NA,TRBV27
CASKGGISNSPLHF,TGTGCCAGCAAGGGGGGCATCAGTAATTCACCCCTCCACTTT,14,TRBJ1-6,NA,NA,TRBV25-1
CASSLIRGYEQYF,TGTGCCAGCAGTTTAATCAGGGGGTACGAGCAGTACTTC,13,TRBJ2-7,NA,TRBD1,TRBV6-5
CAWSTIGKTGELFF,TGTGCCTGGAGTACCATAGGGAAAACCGGGGAGCTGTTTTTT,14,TRBJ2-2,few,NA,TRBV30
CASSLEVRNTEAFF,TGCGCCAGCAGCTTGGAGGTACGGAACACTGAAGCTTTCTTT,14,TRBJ1-1,NA,NA,TRBV5-1
CASSFKARTVNTGELFF,TGTGCCAGCAGCTTTAAGGCTCGGACAGTAAACACCGGGGAGCTGTTTTTT,17,TRBJ2-2,NA,NA,TRBV13
CASSATSGGSTDTQYF,TGTGCCAGCAGTGCGACTAGCGGGGGATCGACAGATACGCAGTATTTT,16,TRBJ2-3,NA,TRBD2,TRBV6-1
CASSSRTTGNTEAFF,TGTGCCAGCAGCTCACGGACGACAGGGAACACTGAAGCTTTCTTT,15,TRBJ1-1,NA,NA,TRBV5-4